Following are 29 T cell receptor beta chains from one sample sequenced in a study of OX40 agonist ivuxolimab in advanced cancers. Preparation of the library involved the immunoSEQ multiplex PCR assay. TCRdb took over this immuneACCESS table, retaining in-frame rearrangements with V and J assigned. Such tables are incomplete; in checked studies, under half of the missing clones stem from an unresolved V gene, and the remainder is unexplained. This sample gives approximately 82,000 clones in total; approximately 92% of them show up just once. The ten largest clones add up to about 0.61% of the sample. Here the sequenced sample was CD4+ or CD8+ T cells sorted from blood, taken in a trial of the OX40 agonist ivuxolimab. The receptors here all came from an adult with an advanced solid tumor such as melanoma, head and neck, liver or kidney cancer.

As concerns this clone: The sample carries other DNA sequences with the same CDR3. The chain recombines TRBV9 with TRBJ1-2; 7 bases map to TRBD1. The length of the CDR3 is 13 residues. Germline V gives CDR1 SGDLS, CDR2 YYNGEE. The junction had 4 bases not matched to a gene; V was cut back by 3 bases and J by 5 bases. CDR3 sequence: CASSEGTDYGYTF. The DNA for the CDR3 is TGTGCCAGCAGCGAGGGGACAGATTATGGCTACACCTTC.

In its sample, this clone was seen once. CDR3 bases: TGTGCCAGCAGTGAAGGGGGACAGCTCCCCTACAATGAGCAGTTCTTC. As protein: CASSEGGQLPYNEQFF. The rearrangement joins TRBV6-1 to TRBJ2-1, with TRBD1 matching over 7 bases. The CDR3 runs to 16 residues. In germline, CDR1 is MNHNS, CDR2 SASEGT. V lost 1 base, J lost 2 bases, and 5 bases stayed unmatched.

To note about this clone: An end of the junction does not agree with germline; a read error may underlie this. The gene calls are TRBV5-1 and TRBJ2-7; 7 bases are a match to TRBD1. CDR1 and CDR2 from the germline V gene are SGHRS and YFSETQ. This CDR3 spans 15 amino acids. CDR3 DNA sequence: TGTGCCAGCAGCTTCCGACAGGGCAACTCCTACGAGCAGTACTTC. This sequence encodes CASSFRQGNSYEQYF.

This rearrangement joins TRBV19 to TRBJ2-2; no clear D gene. V lost 3 bases, J lost 5 bases, and 10 bases lay in between. From germline, CDR1 is LNHDA and CDR2 SQIVND (reference sequence). This CDR3 spans 14 amino acids. The CDR3 nucleotides read TGTGCCAGTAGTATTTACGGAAGGACCGGGGAGCTGTTTTTT. Protein sequence: CASSIYGRTGELFF.

The chain joins TRBV9 to TRBJ2-5, with D perhaps matching TRBD1 (5 bases). Trimming took off 0 bases at V and 1 base at J, with 16 bases between the two ends. The CDR3 spans 17 residues. Germline V gives CDR1 SGDLS, CDR2 YYNGEE. The CDR3 here is CASSVATRNQGQETQYF. The CDR3 DNA reads TGTGCCAGCAGCGTAGCTACACGCAATCAGGGCCAAGAGACCCAGTACTTC.

The V and J genes are TRBV5-1 and TRBJ1-5, with 8 bases aligning to TRBD1. This CDR3 region has 15 residues. J gave up 4 bases and V 0 bases, and 3 bases lay outside the gene matches. Germline CDR1 is SGHRS and CDR2 is YFSETQ. The CDR3 DNA reads TGCGCCAGCAGCTTGGGGACAGGGAGGAATCAGCCCCAGCATTTT. Protein: CASSLGTGRNQPQHF. The full variable domain, with the rest looked up from reference TRBV5-1 and TRBJ1-5, is KAGVTQTPRYLIKTRGQQVTLSCSPISGHRSVSWYQQTPGQGLQFLFEYFSETQRNKGNFPGRFSGRQFSNSRSEMNVSTLELGDSALYLCASSLGTGRNQPQHFGDGTRLSIL.

The chain combines TRBV7-9 with TRBJ2-6; D possibly corresponds to TRBD1 (5 bases). Trimming stripped 6 bases from V and 2 bases from J, with 20 bases between. The CDR3 covers 18 residues. Germline V gene sequence: CDR1 SEHNR, CDR2 FQNEAQ (reference sequence). CDR3 in DNA: TGTGCCAGCAGTCGAGCAGGGTCCTACTCGGCTGGGGCCAACGTCCTGACTTTC. Its protein is CASSRAGSYSAGANVLTF.

This chain connects TRBV5-1 to TRBJ2-2; 10 nucleotides align to TRBD2. This CDR3 has 17 amino acids. J gave up 4 bases and V 2 bases, and 8 bases lay outside the gene matches. Germline CDR1 is SGHRS and CDR2 is YFSETQ. In nucleotides, the CDR3 is TGCGCCAGCAGCTTCGGTGTACTAGCGGGAAGCACCGGGGAGCTGTTTTTT. This gives the protein CASSFGVLAGSTGELFF.

V and J are TRBV6-1 and TRBJ2-1, with 7 bases aligning to TRBD2. The junction had 6 bases not matched to a gene; V was cut back by 3 bases and J by 4 bases. Germline-derived CDR1 and CDR2 are MNHNS and SASEGT. The CDR3 contains 15 residues. The CDR3 sequence: CASSENAGRYNEQFF. The CDR3 coding sequence is TGTGCCAGCAGTGAGAATGCCGGGAGGTACAATGAGCAGTTCTTC.

The CDR3 loop is CASSQSTVSTDTQYF. In DNA, the CDR3 is TGTGCCAGCAGCCAGTCGACCGTTAGCACAGATACGCAGTATTTT. V and J are TRBV4-2 and TRBJ2-3; no firm D call. Trimming took 3 bases from V and 0 from J, leaving 10 bases between them. This CDR3 comprises 15 residues. CDR1 and CDR2 from the germline V gene are LGHNA and YNFKEQ.

This chain links TRBV5-1 with TRBJ2-5; D ambiguous. Germline V gene data show CDR1 as SGHRS and CDR2 as YFSETQ. There are 14 residues in the CDR3. V lost 0 bases and J lost 2, with 8 bases in between. The CDR3 loop reads CASSLANSQETQYF. CDR3 nucleotides: TGCGCCAGCAGCTTGGCTAACTCTCAAGAGACCCAGTACTTC.

The CDR3 DNA is TGTGCCTGGAGTAAGGGACAGGGGCGGAATGAGCAGTTCTTC. Protein product: CAWSKGQGRNEQFF. V is TRBV30 and J is TRBJ2-1, with 10 bases fitting TRBD1. The trim removed 2 bases at V and 7 bases at J, leaving 5 bases unmatched. The V gene's germline CDR1 is GTSNPN and CDR2 SVGIG (reference sequence). CDR3 size: 14 residues.

The chain employs TRBV5-1 and TRBJ2-3, with D possibly being TRBD2 (5 bases). CDR1 SGHRS and CDR2 YFSETQ come from the germline V gene. The CDR3 totals 14 residues. Trimming pared 0 bases from V and 2 bases from J, leaving 7 bases between. The CDR3 DNA reads TGCGCCAGCAGCTTGGGACTAACCACAGATACGCAGTATTTT. It translates to CASSLGLTTDTQYF.

CDR3 in DNA: TGTGCCAGCCATTCCAGAGGGACCCAGTACTTC. It yields the protein CASHSRGTQYF. This chain connects TRBV5-8 to TRBJ2-5; no clear D. V gave up 7 bases and J gave up 7 bases, with 11 bases separating them. CDR1 SGHTS and CDR2 YDEGEE come from the germline V gene. This CDR3 comprises 11 residues.

The J gene is TRBJ2-1, the V gene TRBV6-6, with D perhaps TRBD2 (6 bases). CDR1 is MNHNY, CDR2 SVGAGI, per germline (reference sequence). Trimming pared 6 bases from V and 8 bases from J, leaving 17 bases between. The CDR3 has 14 amino acids. As DNA, the CDR3 is TGTGCCAGCAGGTATCGGGACTTGCGGGATGAGCAGTTCTTC. This gives the protein CASRYRDLRDEQFF.

This clone was counted between two and nine times. The chain uses TRBV19 and TRBJ1-1; D remains ambiguous. The CDR3 covers 11 residues. Trimming took off 7 bases at V and 6 bases at J, with 9 bases between the two ends. The germline gives CDR1 LNHDA, CDR2 SQIVND (reference sequence). The CDR3 is CASIRWAEAFF. Written as DNA, the CDR3 is TGTGCCAGTATCCGGTGGGCTGAAGCTTTCTTT.

The CDR3 here is CASTSSGGPDTQYF. The CDR3 DNA follows: TGTGCCAGCACCAGTAGCGGGGGTCCAGATACGCAGTATTTT. The chain employs TRBV7-9 and TRBJ2-3; TRBD2 aligns across 9 bases. From germline, CDR1 is SEHNR and CDR2 FQNEAQ (reference sequence). Trimming at V came to 7 bases and at J to 4 bases, leaving 6 bases not matched to a gene. The CDR3 is made up of 14 amino acids.

The chain uses TRBV28 and TRBJ2-1; 9 bases fit TRBD1. Germline CDR1 is MDHEN and CDR2 is SYDVKM. J lost 6 bases, V lost 2 bases, and 5 bases had no gene match. The CDR3 runs to 15 residues. CDR3: CASSLLGTGSNEQFF. The CDR3 DNA reads as TGTGCCAGCAGTTTACTCGGGACAGGGTCCAATGAGCAGTTCTTC.

CDR3 nucleotides: TGCGCCAGCAGTGATAAGAGGACAGCGAGCTCCTACGAGCAGTACTTC. As protein: CASSDKRTASSYEQYF. V and J are TRBV10-1 and TRBJ2-7; D is possibly TRBD1 (6 bases). This CDR3 region has 16 residues. The V gene's germline CDR1 is WNHNN and CDR2 SYGVQD (reference sequence). V dropped 3 bases and J dropped 0 bases, with 15 bases sitting between them.

The chain links TRBV5-6 to TRBJ2-7, with 10 bases lining up with TRBD2. V dropped 3 bases and J dropped 1; count of bases not matched to a gene: 4. This CDR3 is 15 amino acids long. Germline CDR1 SGHDT, CDR2 YYEEEE. CDR3 DNA: TGTGCCAGCAGCTCACTAGCGGGAAGATCCTACGAGCAGTACTTC. Translated, it gives CASSSLAGRSYEQYF.

The CDR3 region is CASSRAAQKNTEAFF. The DNA of the CDR3 is TGTGCCAGCTCACGGGCAGCGCAAAAGAACACTGAAGCTTTCTTT. The V call is TRBV18, the J call TRBJ1-1; D not certain. Trimming left V 4 bases short and J 1 base short, with 13 bases between. The CDR3 extends over 15 amino acids. Germline lookup yields CDR1 KGHSH and CDR2 LQKENI.

This clone has just one count. V and J are TRBV21-1 and TRBJ1-1. TRBV21-1 is assigned pseudogene status. This CDR3 comprises 14 residues. As DNA, the CDR3 is TGTGCCAGCAGCAAAGGCGCGCCGAACACTGAAGCTTTCTTT. This sequence encodes CASSKGAPNTEAFF.

This clone has just one count. The V gene is TRBV29-1, the J gene TRBJ1-1; the D is unclear. Germline CDR1 reads SQVTM; CDR2 reads ANQGSEA. The length of the CDR3 is 12 residues. Trimming stripped 8 bases from V and 0 bases from J, with 10 bases between. In nucleotides, the CDR3 is TGCAGCTCCGATCGTCTGAACACTGAAGCTTTCTTT. Translation gives CSSDRLNTEAFF. The full variable domain, in which reference TRBV29-1 and TRBJ1-1 provide the parts outside the CDR3, is SAVISQKPSRDICQRGTSLTIQCQVDSQVTMMFWYRQQPGQSLTLIATANQGSEATYESGFVIDKFPISRPNLTFSTLTVSNMSPEDSSIYLCSSDRLNTEAFFGQGTRLTVV.

The V gene is TRBV19, the J gene TRBJ1-6; TRBD1 is a possible D gene (5 bases). Trimming took off 6 bases at V and 7 bases at J, with 19 bases between the two ends. Germline loops: CDR1 LNHDA, CDR2 SQIVND (reference sequence). This CDR3 comprises 16 residues. The CDR3 DNA sequence: TGTGCCAGTAGATTGGTGCTCGGGGGGGGAAATTCACCCCTCCACTTT. Protein: CASRLVLGGGNSPLHF. The full variable domain, rest sourced from reference TRBV19 and TRBJ1-6, is DGGITQSPKYLFRKEGQNVTLSCEQNLNHDAMYWYRQDPGQGLRLIYYSQIVNDFQKGDIAEGYSVSREKKESFPLTVTSAQKNPTAFYLCASRLVLGGGNSPLHFGNGTRLTVT.

The chain has TRBV6-6 and TRBJ1-6; TRBD1 might be the D (6 bases). With 6 bases removed from V and 5 bases from J, the gap between germline ends came to 8 bases. CDR1 MNHNY and CDR2 SVGAGI come from the germline V gene (reference sequence). The CDR3 extends over 13 amino acids. The CDR3 DNA reads as TGTGCCAGCAGCACAGGGAATAATTCACCCCTCCACTTT. Translating gives CASSTGNNSPLHF.

The chain carries TRBV19 and TRBJ2-3, with D perhaps matching TRBD2 (5 bases). Between the trimmed V and J ends, which lost 6 bases and 6 bases, there was a span of 13 bases. The length of the CDR3 is 13 residues. Germline CDR1 reads LNHDA; CDR2 reads SQIVND (reference sequence). CDR3 coding DNA: TGTGCCAGTAGGTCGGAGGTTAGGGATACGCAGTATTTT. Protein product: CASRSEVRDTQYF.

This sequence joins TRBV27 and TRBJ2-5; TRBD2 aligns across 11 bases. J lost 5 bases, V lost 6 bases, and 8 bases had no gene match. The CDR3 is 15 residues long. Germline V gene lookup returns CDR1 MNHEY and CDR2 SMNVEV (reference sequence). CDR3 coding DNA: TGTGCCAGCAGCATTTTAGCGGGGGGGCCCGAGACCCAGTACTTC. Its translation: CASSILAGGPETQYF.

This chain connects TRBV14 to TRBJ2-1; TRBD2 matches at 8 bases. CDR1 and CDR2 from the germline V gene are SGHDN and FVKESK. Trimming removed 6 bases from V and 0 bases from J; junction bases left unmatched: 4. CDR3 length: 15 residues. This CDR3 is CASRTSGSSYNEQFF. The CDR3 DNA sequence: TGTGCCAGCAGAACGAGCGGGAGCTCCTACAATGAGCAGTTCTTC.

The rearrangement uses TRBV7-3 and TRBJ2-5; 11 bases are a match to TRBD2. This CDR3 is 15 amino acids long. Germline CDR1 reads SGHTA; CDR2 reads FQGTGA. Trimming removed 6 bases from V and 2 bases from J; junction bases left unmatched: 5. The DNA of the CDR3 is TGTGCCAGCAGTTCGGGACTAGCGGTACAAGAGACCCAGTACTTC. It yields the protein CASSSGLAVQETQYF.